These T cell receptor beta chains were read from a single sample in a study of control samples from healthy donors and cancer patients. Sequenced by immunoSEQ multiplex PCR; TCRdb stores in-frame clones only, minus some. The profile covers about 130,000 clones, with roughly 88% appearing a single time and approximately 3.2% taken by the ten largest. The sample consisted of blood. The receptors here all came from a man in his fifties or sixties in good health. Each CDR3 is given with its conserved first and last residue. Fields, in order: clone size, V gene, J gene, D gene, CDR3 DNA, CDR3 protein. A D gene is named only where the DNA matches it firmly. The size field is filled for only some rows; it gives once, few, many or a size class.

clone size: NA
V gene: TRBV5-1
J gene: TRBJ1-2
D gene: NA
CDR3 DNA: TGCGCCAGCAGCTTGGGCTTAGACAGTACCGGGGGCTACACCTTC
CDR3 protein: CASSLGLDSTGGYTF

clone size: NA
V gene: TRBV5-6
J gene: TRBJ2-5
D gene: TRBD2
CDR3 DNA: TGTGCCAGCAGCTTGGGACTAGCGGGGGTTATCGCGACCCAGTACTTC
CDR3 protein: CASSLGLAGVIATQYF

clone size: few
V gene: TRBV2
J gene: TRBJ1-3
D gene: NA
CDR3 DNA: TGTGCCAGCAGTAACAGGGCAGGAAACACCATATATTTT
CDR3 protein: CASSNRAGNTIYF

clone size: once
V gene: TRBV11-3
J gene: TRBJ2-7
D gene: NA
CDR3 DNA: TGTGCCAGCAGCTTAGATTCGTCAGGGAACTACGAGCAGTACTTC
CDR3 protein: CASSLDSSGNYEQYF

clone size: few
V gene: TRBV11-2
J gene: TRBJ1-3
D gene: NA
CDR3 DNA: TGTGCCAGCAGCTTAGGGGGATCTTACACCATATATTTT
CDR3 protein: CASSLGGSYTIYF

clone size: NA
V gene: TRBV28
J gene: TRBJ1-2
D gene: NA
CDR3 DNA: TGTGCCAGCAGTTTATTCGGGGCCAGCAACCATGGCTACACCTTC
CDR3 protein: CASSLFGASNHGYTF

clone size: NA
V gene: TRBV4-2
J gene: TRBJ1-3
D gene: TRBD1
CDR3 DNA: TGTGCCAGCAGGGTGACAGGGGGACCATCTGGAAACACCATATATTTT
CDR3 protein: CASRVTGGPSGNTIYF

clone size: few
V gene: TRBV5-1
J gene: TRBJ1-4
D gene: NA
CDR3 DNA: TGCGCCAGCAGCCTCGGACAAGCCAATGAAAAACTGTTTTTT
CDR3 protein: CASSLGQANEKLFF

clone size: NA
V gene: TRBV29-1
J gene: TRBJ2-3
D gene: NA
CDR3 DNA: TGCAGCGTTGAACCCTTAGGTAGGGGTTTGAGGTCAGATACGCAGTATTTT
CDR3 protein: CSVEPLGRGLRSDTQYF

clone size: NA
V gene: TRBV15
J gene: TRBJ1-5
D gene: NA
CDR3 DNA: TGTGCCACCAGCGCCACCAGGGTTAGCAATCAGCCCCAGCATTTT
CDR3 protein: CATSATRVSNQPQHF

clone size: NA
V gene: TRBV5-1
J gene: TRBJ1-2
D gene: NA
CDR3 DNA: TGCGCCAGCAGCTCCGACGGAAACTATGGCTACACCTTC
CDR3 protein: CASSSDGNYGYTF

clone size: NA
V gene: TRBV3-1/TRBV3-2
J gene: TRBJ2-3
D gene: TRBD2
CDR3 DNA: TGTGCCAGCAGCCCCCGGGATGGGTCCAGCGGGGGGACCTACACAGATACGCAGTATTTT
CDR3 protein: CASSPRDGSSGGTYTDTQYF

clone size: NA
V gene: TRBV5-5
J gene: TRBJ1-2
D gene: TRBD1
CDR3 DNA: TGTGCCAGCAGCAACCCCGGGACAGGGAATTATGGCTACACCTTC
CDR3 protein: CASSNPGTGNYGYTF

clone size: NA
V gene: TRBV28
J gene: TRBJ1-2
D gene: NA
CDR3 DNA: TGTGCCAGCAGTTCGCAGGCGATACACTATGGCTACACCTTC
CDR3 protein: CASSSQAIHYGYTF

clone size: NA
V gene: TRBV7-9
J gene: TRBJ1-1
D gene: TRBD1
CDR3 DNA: TGTGCCAGCAGCTTGGGACAGAGGAACACTGAAGCTTTCTTT
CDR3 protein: CASSLGQRNTEAFF

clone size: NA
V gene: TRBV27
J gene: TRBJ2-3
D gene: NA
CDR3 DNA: TGTGCCAGCAGATTCGCGGGGCTTAGCACAGATACGCAGTATTTT
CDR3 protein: CASRFAGLSTDTQYF

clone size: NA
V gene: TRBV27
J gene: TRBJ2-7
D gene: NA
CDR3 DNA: TGTGCCAGCAGTAAAAGTGGTCCAACCGGGACACCTATTTTC
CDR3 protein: CASSKSGPTGTPIF

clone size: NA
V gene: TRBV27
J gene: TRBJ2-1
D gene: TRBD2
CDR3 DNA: TGTGCCAGCAGTCCGCGGGGGGGCTCTAACAATGAGCAGTTCTTC
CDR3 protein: CASSPRGGSNNEQFF

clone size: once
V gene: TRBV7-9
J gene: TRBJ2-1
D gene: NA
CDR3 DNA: TGTGCCAGCAGCCCGACAGTTTCCTACAATGAGCAGTTCTTC
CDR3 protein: CASSPTVSYNEQFF

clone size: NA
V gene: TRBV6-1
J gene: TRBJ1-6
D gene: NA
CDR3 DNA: TGTGCCAGCAGTGAAATAGTCGGCCTGTATTCACCCCTCCACTTT
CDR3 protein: CASSEIVGLYSPLHF

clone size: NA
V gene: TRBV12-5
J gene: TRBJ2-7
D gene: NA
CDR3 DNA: TGTGCTAGTGGTTGGGACTCTTCGATTACCGCCCCCTCCTACGAGCAGTACTTC
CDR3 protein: CASGWDSSITAPSYEQYF

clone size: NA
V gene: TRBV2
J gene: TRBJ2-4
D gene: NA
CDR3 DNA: TGTGCCAGCAGTGAATCTGTGAGTCAGCTCCGGGGTTTAGTCCAGTACTTC
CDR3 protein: CASSESVSQLRGLVQYF

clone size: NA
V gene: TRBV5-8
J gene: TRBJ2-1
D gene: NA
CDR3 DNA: TGTGCCAGCACCAAGACAGTAGGGGGCTCCTACAATGAGCAGTTCTTC
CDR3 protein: CASTKTVGGSYNEQFF

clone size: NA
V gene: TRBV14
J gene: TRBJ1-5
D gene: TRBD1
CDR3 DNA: TGTGCCAGCAGTCGTGCCGGACAGGGCGGTGGCAATCAGCCCCAGCATTTT
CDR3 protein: CASSRAGQGGGNQPQHF

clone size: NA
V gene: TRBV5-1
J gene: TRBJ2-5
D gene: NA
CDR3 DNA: TGCGCCAGCAGCTTGGACGGCCCTTCCGGGACCCAGTACTTC
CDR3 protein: CASSLDGPSGTQYF

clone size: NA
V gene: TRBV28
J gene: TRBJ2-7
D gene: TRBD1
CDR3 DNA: TGTGCCAGCAGTCTCACAGGGGTTGCGCAGTACTTC
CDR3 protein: CASSLTGVAQYF

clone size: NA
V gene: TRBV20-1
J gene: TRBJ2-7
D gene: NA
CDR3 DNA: TGCAGTGCTAGAAAGGACTACGAGCAGTACTTC
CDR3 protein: CSARKDYEQYF

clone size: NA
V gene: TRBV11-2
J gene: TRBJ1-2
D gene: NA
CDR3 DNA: TGTGCCAGCCGCCGAGCTCCGACAGAACTATATGGCTACACCTTC
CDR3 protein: CASRRAPTELYGYTF

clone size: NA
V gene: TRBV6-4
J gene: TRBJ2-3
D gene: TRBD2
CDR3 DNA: TGTGCCAGCAGTGGAGCTAGCGGGGGGGCCACAGATACGCAGTATTTT
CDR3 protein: CASSGASGGATDTQYF

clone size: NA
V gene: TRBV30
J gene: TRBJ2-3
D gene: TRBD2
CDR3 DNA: TGTGCCTGGAGTGTAGGGCGGGGGGCCACAGATACGCAGTATTTT
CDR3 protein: CAWSVGRGATDTQYF

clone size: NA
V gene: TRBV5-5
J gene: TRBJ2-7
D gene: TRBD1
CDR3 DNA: TGTGCCAGCAGCTTGCCGGGACAGGGGAACTACGAGCAGTACTTC
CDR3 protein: CASSLPGQGNYEQYF

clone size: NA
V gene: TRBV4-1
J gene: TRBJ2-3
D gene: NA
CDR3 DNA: TGCGCCAGCAGCCAAGTCCCCCACAGCACAGATACGCAGTATTTT
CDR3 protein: CASSQVPHSTDTQYF

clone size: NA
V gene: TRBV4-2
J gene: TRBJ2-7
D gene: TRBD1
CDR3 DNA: TGTGCCAGCAGCCACGCCTGGGGACAGGGTCAATACGAGCAGTACTTC
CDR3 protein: CASSHAWGQGQYEQYF